The 8 T cell receptor beta chains reported below all come from one sample, sequenced in a study of cytomegalovirus exposure and HLA in healthy donors (dated by TCRdb to between 2016 and 2019). The library was prepared using the immunoSEQ multiplex PCR assay. The multiplex PCR relied on a mix of 60 forward primers for TCR Vbeta segments and 13 reverse primers for TCR Jbeta segments. TCRdb mirrors the immuneACCESS table, restricted to in-frame sequences. Some clones are absent from its copies; in checked studies, under half trace to an unresolved V gene, and the reason for the others is unknown. The sample table records 160,000 or so clones; under 90% of these occur just once. Together, the top ten hold about 4.8% of the sample. The sequencing input was PBMCs. The receptors originated from a man aged 30 to 39 in good health and CMV-seronegative.

The CDR3 DNA reads as TGTGCCAGCAAGGGGGGGCAGGCTGGTATCTCGCCCCAGCATTTT. It yields the protein CASKGGQAGISPQHF. This chain joins TRBV2 and TRBJ1-5, with D possibly TRBD1 on 6 matching bases. V was trimmed by 7 bases and J by 9 bases, leaving 22 bases between them. Germline loops: CDR1 SNHLY, CDR2 FYNNEI. The length of the CDR3 is 15 residues. Complete variable domain (other parts from reference TRBV2 and TRBJ1-5): EPEVTQTPSHQVTQMGQEVILRCVPISNHLYFYWYRQILGQKVEFLVSFYNNEISEKSEIFDDQFSVERPDGSNFTLKIRSTKLEDSAMYFCASKGGQAGISPQHFGDGTRLSIL.

Here the CDR3 DNA reads TGTGCCAGCAGCTTGGGGACTAGCTCCGAGCAGTACTTC. The encoded protein is CASSLGTSSEQYF. The chain recombines TRBV5-6 with TRBJ2-7, with TRBD2 matching over 8 bases. The J segment lost 6 bases and the V segment lost 0 bases, leaving 2 bases of the junction unmatched. In germline, CDR1 is SGHDT, CDR2 YYEEEE. CDR3 length: 13 amino acids.

The V and J genes are TRBV27 and TRBJ1-1; TRBD1 agrees at 7 bases. Germline V CDR1 and CDR2: MNHEY, SMNVEV (reference sequence). After removal of 0 bases from V and 1 base from J, the junction contained 8 bases not matched to a gene. This CDR3 has 17 amino acids. The chain's CDR3 is CASSLSLGAGGNTEAFF. Written as DNA, the CDR3 is TGTGCCAGCAGTTTATCTCTTGGGGCAGGGGGGAACACTGAAGCTTTCTTT.

The chain recombines TRBV28 with TRBJ2-7; no reliable D call. V was clipped by 3 bases and J by 3 bases, with 9 bases between them. There are 13 residues in the CDR3. Germline lookup yields CDR1 MDHEN and CDR2 SYDVKM. CDR3 sequence: CASSFFPGYEQYF. In DNA, the CDR3 is TGTGCCAGCAGTTTCTTTCCCGGCTACGAGCAGTACTTC.

This rearrangement joins TRBV30 to TRBJ1-1; 9 bases are a match to TRBD1. Germline CDR1 GTSNPN, CDR2 SVGIG (reference sequence). The V and J ends lost 0 bases and 0 bases, in that order; junction bases with no gene match: 5. CDR3 size: 16 residues. In nucleotides, the CDR3 is TGTGCCTGGAGTGTCGGGACAGGGAACATGAACACTGAAGCTTTCTTT. Protein product: CAWSVGTGNMNTEAFF.

The chain employs TRBV5-4 and TRBJ2-3, with 9 bases aligning to TRBD1. This CDR3 is built from 16 residues. Germline lookup yields CDR1 SGHNT and CDR2 YYREEE (reference sequence). With 0 bases clipped from V and 3 bases from J, the junction kept 5 bases outside the gene matches. The CDR3 loop reads CASSLAVGQGTDTQYF. DNA for the CDR3: TGTGCCAGCAGCTTGGCCGTAGGACAGGGGACAGATACGCAGTATTTT.

The chain employs TRBV6-5 and TRBJ1-3; D not certain. V was cut by 0 bases and J by 0 bases, with 9 bases left in between. The CDR3 loop spans 16 amino acids. Germline V CDR1 and CDR2: MNHEY, SVGAGI. CDR3 sequence: CASSYSGSSSGNTIYF. The CDR3 coding sequence is TGTGCCAGCAGTTACTCCGGGAGTTCCTCTGGAAACACCATATATTTT.

Regarding this clone: The same CDR3 also results from other DNA sequences found in this sample. The chain is built from TRBV19 and TRBJ1-1; tentatively, D is TRBD1 (6 bases). Trimming took 9 bases from V and 0 from J, leaving 11 bases between them. Germline values: CDR1 LNHDA, CDR2 SQIVND (reference sequence). This CDR3 is built from 13 residues. CDR3 loop: CASSRGMNTEAFF. CDR3 DNA sequence: TGTGCCAGCAGCAGGGGCATGAACACTGAAGCTTTCTTT.